This T cell receptor (beta chain) stems from a study of blood T cell repertoires in COVID-19. Study-level information: Sample material is recorded as cDNA or gDNA derived from T cells, B-cell-depleted T cells, or PBMCs.

Original methodology: Nucleated cell number was recorded as an estimate derived from reference gene primer amplification. Generated by immunoSEQ multiplex PCR, the TCRdb table keeps only in-frame clones and is missing some. V and J calls and clone size follow that table, whereas D and trimming were derived from the DNA. The sample yields hundreds of thousands of clones, around 85% seen once. Germline-derived CDR1 and CDR2 are MNHEY and SVGAGI. Trimming shortened V by 10 bases and J by 0 bases, and 9 bases separated the two germline ends. The CDR3 has 12 residues. This receptor was identified in a middle-aged woman with acute COVID-19. Sequencing input: PBMCs or T cells enriched from blood (not recorded which). V is TRBV6-5 and J is TRBJ1-1; D possibly corresponds to TRBD1 (5 bases). The CDR3 DNA is TGTGCCACCAGACAGATGAACACTGAAGCTTTCTTT. Its translation is CATRQMNTEAFF.